The next 30 T cell receptor beta chains were all read from a single sample in a study of T cells in localized non-small cell lung cancer. The assay was immunoSEQ multiplex PCR, and TCRdb's table has in-frame clones only and misses some. Counted here are some 1,700 clones, about 20% occurring once; the ten biggest clones make up about an eighth. This sample comprised normal lung tissue next to the tumor, obtained before any cancer treatment. These receptors came from a man aged 18 to 49 with stage I lung adenocarcinoma.

The rearrangement uses TRBV28 and TRBJ2-1; tentatively, D is TRBD1 (6 bases). The CDR3 has 13 residues. CDR1 MDHEN and CDR2 SYDVKM come from the germline V gene. Trimming pared 4 bases from V and 9 bases from J, leaving 13 bases between. The CDR3 region is CASSWTALGEQFF. For the CDR3, the DNA is TGTGCCAGCAGTTGGACAGCCCTGGGTGAGCAGTTCTTC.

This clone has more than one count but fewer than ten. This chain joins TRBV11-3 and TRBJ2-2, with D unclear. V was trimmed by 3 bases and J by 1 base, leaving 6 bases between them. Germline-derived CDR1 and CDR2 are SGHNT and YENEEA. This CDR3 contains 14 residues. The CDR3 nucleotides read TGTGCCAGCAGCTTTAGACAGAACACCGGGGAGCTGTTTTTT. Amino acid sequence: CASSFRQNTGELFF.

This clone is categorized as medium-sized (0.01 to 0.1%). The chain employs TRBV11-3 and TRBJ1-2; D is unresolved. Between the trimmed V and J ends, which lost 4 bases and 4 bases, there was a span of 13 bases. Germline assignment: CDR1 SGHNT and CDR2 YENEEA. This CDR3 is 14 amino acids long. The chain's CDR3 is CASSYPASAYGYTF. The CDR3 nucleotides are TGTGCCAGCAGCTACCCTGCGTCGGCCTATGGCTACACCTTC.

In this sample, this clone turned up a few times. The rearrangement links TRBV18 to TRBJ1-1; D is unclear. The CDR3 has 13 amino acids. V was cut by 4 bases and J by 0 bases, with 6 bases left in between. Looked up from germline, CDR1 is KGHSH and CDR2 is LQKENI. The CDR3 DNA sequence: TGTGCCAGCTCACAGGGTTTGAACACTGAAGCTTTCTTT. It is translated as CASSQGLNTEAFF. The full variable domain, with the rest looked up from reference TRBV18 and TRBJ1-1, is NAGVMQNPRHLVRRRGQEARLRCSPMKGHSHVYWYRQLPEEGLKFMVYLQKENIIDESGMPKERFSAEFPKEGPSILRIQQVVRGDSAAYFCASSQGLNTEAFFGQGTRLTVV.

This chain uses TRBV6-8 with TRBJ2-3, with TRBD1 identical over 10 bases. The germline CDR1 and CDR2 sequences are MNHGY and SAAAGT. This CDR3 has 14 amino acids. V was pared by 7 bases and J by 7 bases, with 8 bases of the junction left unmatched. The CDR3 region is CASTRGQGSYTQYF. In DNA form, the CDR3 reads TGTGCCAGCACGAGGGGACAGGGGTCGTATACGCAGTATTTT.

The chain combines TRBV18 with TRBJ1-5, with TRBD1 matching over 7 bases. Per germline, CDR1 KGHSH and CDR2 LQKENI. This CDR3 spans 13 amino acids. The ends lost 6 bases at V and 4 bases at J; junction bases unmatched: 3. The CDR3 DNA follows: TGTGCCAGCTCCCCGGACAGGAATCAGCCCCAGCATTTT. As protein: CASSPDRNQPQHF.

The chain joins TRBV29-1 to TRBJ2-3, with 8 nucleotides matching TRBD2. Per germline, CDR1 SQVTM and CDR2 ANQGSEA. V was pared by 5 bases and J by 3 bases, with 4 bases of the junction left unmatched. The CDR3 covers 13 residues. CDR3 bases: TGCAGCGTTCCCAGCGGGGGTACAGATACGCAGTATTTT. It translates to CSVPSGGTDTQYF.

By its share, this clone is large (0.1 to 1%). The chain couples TRBV6-8 to TRBJ1-6; TRBD1 matches at 7 bases. V shed 5 bases, J shed 0 bases, and the junction held 13 bases outside the gene matches. The CDR3 spans 19 residues. Per the germline V gene, CDR1 is MNHGY and CDR2 is SAAAGT. CDR3 in amino acids: CASSALGGPDSSYNSPLHF. The CDR3 DNA reads TGTGCCAGCAGTGCTCTAGGGGGCCCTGATAGCTCCTATAATTCACCCCTCCACTTT.

Only a few counts were recorded for this clone. CDR3 loop: CASSSTVGTSPNEKLFF. The CDR3 DNA is TGTGCCAGCAGCTCGACCGTCGGGACAAGCCCAAATGAAAAACTGTTTTTT. This rearrangement joins TRBV11-3 to TRBJ1-4, with a possible D match to TRBD1 (6 bases). Deletions cut 4 bases from V and 5 bases from J, with 20 bases between. CDR3 length: 17 amino acids. The germline V gene has CDR1 SGHNT and CDR2 YENEEA. The full variable domain, with the rest looked up from reference TRBV11-3 and TRBJ1-4, is EAGVVQSPRYKIIEKKQPVAFWCNPISGHNTLYWYLQNLGQGPELLIRYENEEAVDDSQLPKDRFSAERLKGVDSTLKIQPAELGDSAVYLCASSSTVGTSPNEKLFFGSGTQLSVL.

The chain couples TRBV30 to TRBJ1-6; D unclear. The CDR3 totals 13 residues. V lost 5 bases, J lost 7 bases, and 12 bases lay in between. Germline CDR1 GTSNPN, CDR2 SVGIG (reference sequence). CDR3 nucleotide sequence: TGTGCCTGGGCAGAGAACGGGAATTCACCCCTCCACTTT. Its translation is CAWAENGNSPLHF.

This clone was observed a few times. The chain links TRBV18 to TRBJ2-5; 9 nucleotides match TRBD1. Germline V gene sequence: CDR1 KGHSH, CDR2 LQKENI. This CDR3 is built from 14 residues. With 2 bases clipped from V and 5 bases from J, the junction kept 3 bases outside the gene matches. The CDR3 reads CASSPTGGAETQYF. CDR3 bases: TGTGCCAGCTCACCAACAGGGGGCGCCGAGACCCAGTACTTC.

In this sample, this clone turned up a few times. V and J are TRBV11-3 and TRBJ2-2, with D unresolved. CDR3 length: 16 amino acids. Germline-derived CDR1 and CDR2 are SGHNT and YENEEA. Trimming shortened V by 5 bases and J by 0 bases, and 13 bases separated the two germline ends. CDR3 nucleotides: TGTGCCAGCAGCCCTAACCGGCAGTCGAACACCGGGGAGCTGTTTTTT. Amino acid sequence: CASSPNRQSNTGELFF.

The chain recombines TRBV6-8 with TRBJ2-3; 8 nucleotides line up with TRBD2. This CDR3 region has 16 residues. V was pared by 5 bases and J by 1 base, with 8 bases of the junction left unmatched. Germline CDR1 and CDR2: MNHGY and SAAAGT. In DNA, the CDR3 is TGTGCCAGCAGTGCCCGGGGTAGCGGGGGCACAGATACGCAGTATTTT. Translation gives CASSARGSGGTDTQYF.

V gene TRBV5-1 combines with J gene TRBJ2-3, with TRBD2 as a possible D gene (5 bases). Germline CDR1 reads SGHRS; CDR2 reads YFSETQ. V lost 4 bases to trimming and J lost 0 bases, with 9 bases between them. The CDR3 is 14 amino acids. The CDR3 DNA follows: TGCGCCAGCAGCCCCGGGGAAAGCACAGATACGCAGTATTTT. Translated, it gives CASSPGESTDTQYF.

Only a few counts were recorded for this clone. This chain links TRBV29-1 with TRBJ1-5, with 12 positions matching TRBD1. Germline CDR1 reads SQVTM; CDR2 reads ANQGSEA. J gave up 2 bases and V 0 bases, and 5 bases lay outside the gene matches. The CDR3 covers 17 residues. As DNA, the CDR3 is TGCAGCGTTGAAGACGGGACAGGGGGCCCTGGCAATCAGCCCCAGCATTTT. Amino acids: CSVEDGTGGPGNQPQHF.

In its sample, this clone is medium-sized (0.01 to 0.1%). The chain employs TRBV11-3 and TRBJ2-1; D ambiguous. V dropped 1 base and J dropped 5 bases, with 12 bases sitting between them. The CDR3 totals 15 residues. Germline V gives CDR1 SGHNT, CDR2 YENEEA. CDR3 DNA: TGTGCCAGCAGCTTAGGGTGGGCGAGAAACAATGAGCAGTTCTTC. It codes for CASSLGWARNNEQFF.

V usage is TRBV30 and J usage is TRBJ2-3, with TRBD2 matching 9 bases. The CDR3 extends over 14 amino acids. Germline loops: CDR1 GTSNPN, CDR2 SVGIG (reference sequence). J gave up 5 bases and V 0 bases, and 3 bases lay outside the gene matches. In DNA, the CDR3 is TGTGCCTGGAGTGTTAGCGGGGGAGGAGATACGCAGTATTTT. Residues: CAWSVSGGGDTQYF.

In regard to this clone: A junction end diverges from the germline sequence, so it may reflect a read error. Other DNA sequences of this sample code for an identical CDR3. The chain is built from TRBV28 and TRBJ1-5; TRBD1 might be the D (5 bases). Germline CDR1 and CDR2: MDHEN and SYDVKM. CDR3 size: 13 residues. The CDR3 sequence is CASNGDSNQPQHF. The CDR3 coding sequence is TGTGCAAGCAACGGGGACAGCAATCAGCCCCAGCATTTT. Filled out from reference TRBV28 and TRBJ1-5, the complete variable domain reads DVKVTQSSRYLVKRTGEKVFLECVQDMDHENMFWYRQDPGLGLRLIYFSYDVKMKEKGDIPEGYSVSREKKERFSLILESASTNQTSMYLCASNGDSNQPQHFGDGTRLSIL.

The V call is TRBV30, the J call TRBJ1-4, with 8 nucleotides matching TRBD1. The CDR3 sequence is 13 residues long. Germline-derived CDR1 and CDR2 are GTSNPN and SVGIG (reference sequence). Trimming removed 4 bases from V and 9 bases from J; junction bases left unmatched: 7. The DNA of the CDR3 is TGTGCCTGGATGGAACAGGGGGTGAAAAAACTGTTTTTT. It yields the protein CAWMEQGVKKLFF.

This clone has a handful of counts. Read sequence stops 1 residue before the CDR3 end, and the germline J gene provides the missing end. V is TRBV10-3 and J is TRBJ2-7; no reliable D call. This CDR3 has 13 residues. Trimming removed 0 bases at V and 5 bases at J, with 8 bases between. The V gene's germline CDR1 is ENHRY and CDR2 SYGVKD. This CDR3 is CAISESSRDEQYF. The CDR3 DNA, read in part, is TGTGCCATCAGTGAGTCTAGTCGCGACGAGCAGTAC.

Only a few counts were recorded for this clone. The chain uses TRBV9 and TRBJ2-1; TRBD2 matches 8 bases. CDR3 length: 16 residues. Trimming cost V 4 bases and J 5 bases; bases outside gene matches: 11. Germline-derived CDR1 and CDR2 are SGDLS and YYNGEE. The CDR3 bases are TGTGCCAGCAGCTTACGGGGGGGCCTCCCAAACAATGAGCAGTTCTTC. It yields the protein CASSLRGGLPNNEQFF.

This clone showed up just a few times. The rearrangement joins TRBV9 to TRBJ1-2, with 8 bases lining up with TRBD1. The CDR3 totals 14 residues. CDR1 is SGDLS, CDR2 YYNGEE, per germline. The ends lost 7 bases at V and 6 bases at J; junction bases unmatched: 11. CDR3 nucleotide sequence: TGTGCCAGCCGGCGCGGGCCAGGGGGCGATGGCTACACCTTC. Protein sequence: CASRRGPGGDGYTF.

This clone was seen only a few times. The chain uses TRBV11-3 and TRBJ1-1, with D uncertain. This CDR3 contains 15 residues. The V gene's germline CDR1 is SGHNT and CDR2 YENEEA. Trimming shortened V by 6 bases and J by 5 bases, and 19 bases separated the two germline ends. Written as DNA, the CDR3 is TGTGCCAGCAGACTAGGGCAACTACGGAGGACTGAAGCTTTCTTT. Its protein is CASRLGQLRRTEAFF.

The chain combines TRBV28 with TRBJ2-1, with 10 bases identical to TRBD2. The CDR3 runs to 21 residues. The germline CDR1 and CDR2 sequences are MDHEN and SYDVKM. V shed 6 bases and J 0 bases; nucleotides not matched to a gene: 20. The CDR3 nucleotides read TGTGCCAGCAGCCGACTAGCGGGTCCAAGCAAGTATCAGAGCTCCTACAATGAGCAGTTCTTC. This gives the protein CASSRLAGPSKYQSSYNEQFF.

This clone occurred a few times. The chain employs TRBV28 and TRBJ1-2; 7 bases agree with TRBD1. With 4 bases clipped from V and 3 bases from J, the junction kept 8 bases outside the gene matches. CDR1 is MDHEN, CDR2 SYDVKM, per germline. CDR3 length equals 15 residues. Written as DNA, the CDR3 is TGTGCCAGCAGTTCCGGGACAGTAAATCACTATGGCTACACCTTC. Translation: CASSSGTVNHYGYTF.

This chain links TRBV30 with TRBJ2-7, with 10 bases that match TRBD1. The ends lost 4 bases at V and 5 bases at J; junction bases unmatched: 5. The V gene's germline CDR1 is GTSNPN and CDR2 SVGIG (reference sequence). This CDR3 region has 13 residues. CDR3 coding DNA: TGTGCCTGGAACCGGGACAGGGGTAACGAGCAGTACTTC. It is translated as CAWNRDRGNEQYF.

This clone was observed a handful of times. The rearrangement uses TRBV9 and TRBJ2-2; possibly TRBD1 for D (6 bases). Trimming pared 2 bases from V and 0 bases from J, leaving 11 bases between. Looked up from germline, CDR1 is SGDLS and CDR2 is YYNGEE. This CDR3 is built from 16 residues. The CDR3 loop reads CASSVRDNANTGELFF. CDR3 DNA sequence: TGTGCCAGCAGCGTCCGGGACAACGCGAACACCGGGGAGCTGTTTTTT.

Sample share makes this clone medium-sized (0.01 to 0.1%). The chain uses TRBV12-5 and TRBJ1-1, with 11 bases identical to TRBD1. The V gene's germline CDR1 is LGHNT and CDR2 FRNRAP. The CDR3 totals 14 residues. DNA of the CDR3: TGTGCCAGCCAGGACAGGGGGCGATGGACTGAAGCTTTCTTT. Translating gives CASQDRGRWTEAFF.

The chain links TRBV19 to TRBJ2-5, with TRBD1 matching over 7 bases. The CDR3 loop spans 14 amino acids. V lost 4 bases to trimming and J lost 1 base; unmatched junction nucleotides: 3. The germline V gene has CDR1 LNHDA and CDR2 SQIVND (reference sequence). In nucleotides, the CDR3 is TGTGCCAGTAGTAGAGGACAGGCCCAAGAGACCCAGTACTTC. This sequence encodes CASSRGQAQETQYF.

This clone has a handful of counts. This chain joins TRBV9 and TRBJ1-5, with TRBD1 matching over 8 bases. The CDR3 contains 16 residues. Germline CDR1 and CDR2: SGDLS and YYNGEE. Germline trimming cut 4 bases from V and 2 bases from J; bases unmatched to any gene: 8. The CDR3 protein is CASSLRQGTGNQPQHF. The CDR3 region has the DNA TGTGCCAGCAGCCTCAGACAGGGGACGGGCAATCAGCCCCAGCATTTT.